The source of this T cell receptor (beta chain) is a study of T-cell reconstitution after alpha-beta-depleted transplantation in children. Study findings and constraints: After transplant, at about two months, alpha-beta T cells were reportedly derived from several hundred expanded graft clones.

Unique molecular identifiers were used to barcode this TCRbeta library. A single record per CDR3 protein comes from TCRdb applying MiXCR to the PCR reads. The data contain 130,000 to 150,000 distinct CDR3 sequences, about 9% of them seen just once; the ten biggest clones take up around 18%. At least ten counts were recorded for this clonotype. The antigen is unknown. CDR1 LGHDT and CDR2 YNNKEL come from the germline V gene (reference sequence). CDR3 length: 16 amino acids. V shed 1 base and J shed 4 bases, with 13 bases lying between them. The sequence was obtained from a female patient between 2 and 15 years old who had a stem cell transplant for congenital amegakaryocytic thrombocytopenia, so the T cells may come from the graft donor. The chain is built from TRBV3-1 and TRBJ2-2, with D possibly matching TRBD2 (6 bases). Sequencing was performed on PBMCs, mostly from graft donor cells, taken 180 days after TCRalphabeta/CD19-depleted stem cell transplant. The CDR3 reads CASSQGALAPTGELFF. CDR3 coding DNA: TGTGCCAGCAGCCAAGGGGCACTAGCCCCCACCGGGGAGCTGTTTTTT.